This TCR beta chain was identified in a study of OX40 agonist ivuxolimab in advanced cancers. Across the study: Hepatocellular carcinoma, melanoma, renal cell or head and neck cancer occurred in dose-escalation patients. Study findings and constraints: Among expanded peripheral T cells, antigen specificity went undetermined. On average, CD8+ T cells showed a greater number of expanded clones than CD4+. People who partly responded at 0.1-3.0 mg/kg had some of the least clonal expansion seen.

This CDR3 comprises 14 residues. V was clipped by 7 bases and J by 3 bases; unmatched bases: 6. Per germline, CDR1 SGHDN and CDR2 FVKESK. A word on this clone: The target antigen is unknown.

Only in-frame clones appear in the TCRdb table, and some are missing; sequencing was by immunoSEQ multiplex PCR. The repertoire holds tens of thousands of clones, with approximately 90% as singletons. The rearrangement joins TRBV14 to TRBJ2-7; 10 nucleotides match TRBD1. The source material was CD4+ or CD8+ T cells sorted from blood, sampled in a trial of the OX40 agonist ivuxolimab. The source is an adult with an advanced solid tumor such as melanoma, head and neck, liver or kidney cancer. The CDR3 sequence is CASNGQGVFYEQYF. CDR3 nucleotides: TGTGCCAGCAATGGACAGGGGGTTTTCTACGAGCAGTACTTC.